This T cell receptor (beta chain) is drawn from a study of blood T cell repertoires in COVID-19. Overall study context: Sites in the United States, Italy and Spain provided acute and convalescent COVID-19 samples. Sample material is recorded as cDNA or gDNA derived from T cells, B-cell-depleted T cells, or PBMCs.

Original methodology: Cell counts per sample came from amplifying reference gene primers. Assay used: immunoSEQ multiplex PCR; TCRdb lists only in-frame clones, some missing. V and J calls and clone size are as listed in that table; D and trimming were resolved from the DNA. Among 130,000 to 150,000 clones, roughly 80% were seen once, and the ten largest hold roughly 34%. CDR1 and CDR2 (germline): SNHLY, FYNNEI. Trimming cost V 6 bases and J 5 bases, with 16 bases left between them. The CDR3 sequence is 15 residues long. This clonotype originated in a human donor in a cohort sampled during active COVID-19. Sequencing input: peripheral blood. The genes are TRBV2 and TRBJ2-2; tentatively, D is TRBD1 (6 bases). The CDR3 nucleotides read TGTGCCAGCAGACCGGGACAAGTCCGTACCGGGGAGCTGTTTTTT. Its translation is CASRPGQVRTGELFF.